The present entry profiles one TCR beta chain with its context. The data were taken from a study of blood T cell repertoires in COVID-19. Overall study: The samples span acute and convalescent COVID-19 from the United States, Italy and Spain. PBMCs, B-cell-depleted T cells, or T cells provided the cDNA or gDNA that made up the material.

In the authors' workflow: Estimation of nucleated cell counts was performed using reference gene primer amplification. Sequencing was performed with immunoSEQ multiplex PCR; in TCRdb, only in-frame clones are kept and a portion is missing. V, J and clone size were drawn from that table, and D and trimming were deduced from the DNA. The sample shows roughly 300,000 clones, around 82% of them seen only once. The V and J ends lost 1 base and 4 bases respectively, with 9 bases between them. CDR1 is SGHNT, CDR2 YYREEE, per germline (reference sequence). The CDR3 covers 14 residues. Sequencing was carried out using peripheral blood. This chain links TRBV5-4 with TRBJ1-3, with D possibly being TRBD1 (5 bases). The sequence came from a woman in her fifties or sixties who had recovered from COVID-19. The CDR3 DNA sequence: TGTGCCAGCAGCTTGTACCAGGGCGGAAACACCATATATTTT. Its translation: CASSLYQGGNTIYF.